The source of this T cell receptor (beta chain) is a study of cytomegalovirus exposure and HLA in healthy donors. Study findings and constraints: Cytomegalovirus-associated TCR beta chains were listed, numbering around 150.

This CDR3 comprises 19 residues. The J segment lost 4 bases and the V segment lost 2 bases, leaving 17 bases of the junction unmatched. CDR1 LNHDA and CDR2 SQIVND come from the germline V gene (reference sequence). Worth noting for this clone: Its cognate antigen is unknown.

Using immunoSEQ multiplex PCR, the repertoire was profiled, and TCRdb retains in-frame clones only, with some absent. The data show some 220,000 clones, with around nine tenths seen just once and 1.1% held by the top ten. The specimen was PBMCs. The chain has TRBV19 and TRBJ1-1, with 9 bases that match TRBD1. This clonotype originated in a woman between 18 and 29 years old in good health and CMV-seronegative. The CDR3 protein is CASSIPRTGQGIEGTEAFF. The CDR3 nucleotides read TGTGCCAGTAGTATACCGCGAACGGGACAGGGTATTGAGGGCACTGAAGCTTTCTTT.